The clone carrying this TCR beta chain was found a few times. Original handling: Amplification with reference gene primers provided the estimates of nucleated cell counts. Some clones are missing from TCRdb's copy, which holds only in-frame ones; the method was immunoSEQ multiplex PCR. That table is the source of V, J and clone size, and D and trimming were worked out from the DNA. Of 270,000 or so clones listed, roughly 84% are singletons. Germline CDR1 LNHDA, CDR2 SQIVND (reference sequence). The CDR3 is made up of 15 amino acids. After removal of 3 bases from V and 4 bases from J, the junction contained 4 bases not matched to a gene. These data come from a study of blood T cell repertoires in COVID-19. Ages ranged from about 18 to 100 years, with residence in about two dozen US areas. Cohort placement rested on clinical history that participants reported themselves. Two negative PCRs, clearance, or symptom resolution were required of recovered Cohort 3 donors.

The genes are TRBV19 and TRBJ1-4; 8 bases fit TRBD1. Sequenced: PBMCs or T cells enriched from blood (not recorded which). The receptor comes from a man aged 50 to 59 who had recovered from COVID-19. The CDR3 DNA is TGTGCCAGTAGTATCGGAACAGGGGGTAATGAAAAACTGTTTTTT. Its protein is CASSIGTGGNEKLFF. The whole variable domain, remainder taken from reference TRBV19 and TRBJ1-4, is DGGITQSPKYLFRKEGQNVTLSCEQNLNHDAMYWYRQDPGQGLRLIYYSQIVNDFQKGDIAEGYSVSREKKESFPLTVTSAQKNPTAFYLCASSIGTGGNEKLFFGSGTQLSVL.